This TCR beta chain was recovered during a study of T-cell memory formation after mild COVID-19. The length of the CDR3 is 11 residues. V shed 4 bases and J shed 7 bases, with 10 bases lying between them. The V gene's germline CDR1 is SQVTM and CDR2 ANQGSEA. This clonotype was recorded many times. TCRdb recomputed calls from the 5' RACE reads with MiXCR, one row per CDR3 protein. The data show 500,000 to 550,000 distinct CDR3 sequences, with around 21% seen just once and approximately 13% held by the top ten. This TCR was recovered from an adult woman who had mild COVID-19 (a few samples of this study predate the infection). Cell type and time point are not known. What was sequenced was PBMCs or a T cell subset sorted from them (not recorded which). The chain uses TRBV29-1 and TRBJ1-1; the D is unclear. CDR3 DNA: TGCAGCGTTGTAAGGTCGAGTGAAGCTTTCTTT. Its protein is CSVVRSSEAFF.